These 3 T cell receptor beta chains originate from one sample sequenced in a study of blood T cell repertoires in COVID-19. The method was immunoSEQ multiplex PCR; TCRdb's version includes in-frame clones alone and lacks a portion of them. Of under 200,000 clones listed, around 74% are singletons. Sequences were obtained from peripheral blood. These receptors were collected from a woman aged 55 to 70 with COVID-19, enrolled during active disease.

This clone has only a few counts. At the DNA level, this CDR3 is encoded by other sequences in the same sample as well. The chain has TRBV19 and TRBJ2-1; D may be TRBD2 (6 bases). Deletions cut 6 bases from V and 0 bases from J, with 6 bases between. The CDR3 covers 13 residues. Germline lookup yields CDR1 LNHDA and CDR2 SQIVND (reference sequence). CDR3 loop: CASSGSSYNEQFF. DNA for the CDR3: TGTGCCAGTAGCGGGAGCTCCTACAATGAGCAGTTCTTC.

The rearrangement joins TRBV9 to TRBJ1-2, with D possibly being TRBD1 (6 bases). Trimming removed 0 bases from V and 5 bases from J, with 8 bases in between. The CDR3 sequence is 13 residues long. CDR1 is SGDLS, CDR2 YYNGEE, per germline. The CDR3 loop is CASSVGQDYGYTF. The DNA of the CDR3 is TGTGCCAGCAGCGTAGGACAGGATTATGGCTACACCTTC.

This clone was picked up one time. The gene calls are TRBV4-1 and TRBJ2-3; 7 bases align to TRBD2. After removal of 1 base from V and 6 bases from J, the junction contained 13 bases not matched to a gene. CDR3 size: 17 residues. Germline V gene data show CDR1 as MGHRA and CDR2 as YSYEKL. The CDR3 sequence: CASSQVGGSRLRDTQYF. The CDR3 nucleotides are TGCGCCAGCAGCCAAGTGGGCGGGAGTCGGCTCCGCGATACGCAGTATTTT.